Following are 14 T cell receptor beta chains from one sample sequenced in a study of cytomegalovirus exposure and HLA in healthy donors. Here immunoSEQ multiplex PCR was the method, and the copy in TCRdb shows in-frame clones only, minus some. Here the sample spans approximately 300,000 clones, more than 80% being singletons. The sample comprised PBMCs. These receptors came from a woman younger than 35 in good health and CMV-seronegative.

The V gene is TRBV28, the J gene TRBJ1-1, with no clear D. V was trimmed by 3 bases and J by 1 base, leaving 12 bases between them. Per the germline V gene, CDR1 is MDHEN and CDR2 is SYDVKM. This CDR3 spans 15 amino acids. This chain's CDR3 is CASSLFPPGNTEAFF. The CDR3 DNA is TGTGCCAGCAGTTTGTTCCCTCCCGGGAACACTGAAGCTTTCTTT.

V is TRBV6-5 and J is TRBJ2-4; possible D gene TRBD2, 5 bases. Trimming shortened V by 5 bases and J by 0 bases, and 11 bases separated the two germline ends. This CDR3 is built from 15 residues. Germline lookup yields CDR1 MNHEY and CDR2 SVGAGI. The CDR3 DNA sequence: TGTGCCAGCAGTACGACCGGACTAGCCAAAAACATTCAGTACTTC. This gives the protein CASSTTGLAKNIQYF.

The CDR3 protein is CASSFLAGAIDTGELFF. The CDR3 nucleotides are TGTGCCAGCAGCTTCCTAGCGGGTGCTATCGACACCGGGGAGCTGTTTTTT. The chain is built from TRBV11-1 and TRBJ2-2, with TRBD2 matching over 8 bases. Germline loops: CDR1 SGHAT, CDR2 FQDESV (reference sequence). Trimming at V came to 3 bases and at J to 3 bases, leaving 9 bases not matched to a gene. CDR3 length: 17 amino acids.

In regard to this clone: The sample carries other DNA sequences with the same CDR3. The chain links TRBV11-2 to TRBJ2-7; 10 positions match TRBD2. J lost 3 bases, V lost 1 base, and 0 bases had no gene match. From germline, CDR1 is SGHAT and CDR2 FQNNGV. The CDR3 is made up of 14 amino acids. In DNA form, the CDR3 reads TGTGCCAGCAGCTTAGGGACTAGCGGCTACGAGCAGTACTTC. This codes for CASSLGTSGYEQYF.

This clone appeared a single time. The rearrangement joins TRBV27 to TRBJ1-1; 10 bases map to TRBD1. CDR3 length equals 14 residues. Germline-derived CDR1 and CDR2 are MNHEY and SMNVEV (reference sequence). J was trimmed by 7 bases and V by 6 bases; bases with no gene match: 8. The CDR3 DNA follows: TGTGCCAGCAGCCCTGGACAGGGGGTTGTTGAAGCTTTCTTT. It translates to CASSPGQGVVEAFF.

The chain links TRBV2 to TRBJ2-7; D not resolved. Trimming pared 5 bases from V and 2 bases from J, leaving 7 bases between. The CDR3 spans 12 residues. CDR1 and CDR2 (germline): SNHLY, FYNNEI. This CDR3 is CASSSTAYEQYF. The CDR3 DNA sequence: TGTGCCAGCAGTTCAACAGCCTACGAGCAGTACTTC.

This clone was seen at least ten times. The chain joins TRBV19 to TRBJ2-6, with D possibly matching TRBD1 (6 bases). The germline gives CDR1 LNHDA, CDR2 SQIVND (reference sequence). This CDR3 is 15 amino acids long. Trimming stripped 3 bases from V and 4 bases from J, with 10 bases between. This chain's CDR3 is CASSIGGSGANVLTF. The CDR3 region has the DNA TGTGCCAGTAGTATTGGGGGCTCCGGGGCCAACGTCCTGACTTTC.

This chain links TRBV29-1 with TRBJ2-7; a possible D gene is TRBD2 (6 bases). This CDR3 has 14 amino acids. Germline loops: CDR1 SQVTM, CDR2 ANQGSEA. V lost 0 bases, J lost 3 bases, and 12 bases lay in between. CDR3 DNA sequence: TGCAGCGTTGAAGACCCCGGGAGAAACTACGAGCAGTACTTC. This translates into CSVEDPGRNYEQYF.

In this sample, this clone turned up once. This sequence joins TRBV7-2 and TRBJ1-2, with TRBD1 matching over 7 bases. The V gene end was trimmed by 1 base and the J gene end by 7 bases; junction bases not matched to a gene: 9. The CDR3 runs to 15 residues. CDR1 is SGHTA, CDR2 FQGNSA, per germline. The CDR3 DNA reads TGTGCCAGCAGCTTAGGGAGGCAGGGGGAAGGTGGCTACACCTTC. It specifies CASSLGRQGEGGYTF.

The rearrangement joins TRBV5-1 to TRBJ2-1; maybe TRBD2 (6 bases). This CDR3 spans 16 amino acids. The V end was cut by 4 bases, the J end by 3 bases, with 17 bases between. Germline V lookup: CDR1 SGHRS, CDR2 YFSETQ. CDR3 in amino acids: CASSQDPEGFYNEQFF. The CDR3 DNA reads TGCGCCAGCAGCCAAGACCCGGAGGGTTTCTACAATGAGCAGTTCTTC.

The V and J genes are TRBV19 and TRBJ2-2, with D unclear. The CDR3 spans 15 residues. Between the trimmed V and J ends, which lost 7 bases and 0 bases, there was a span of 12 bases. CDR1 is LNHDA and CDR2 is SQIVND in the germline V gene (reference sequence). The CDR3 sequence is CASKGGASNTGELFF. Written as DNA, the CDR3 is TGTGCCAGTAAAGGCGGAGCTTCGAACACCGGGGAGCTGTTTTTT.

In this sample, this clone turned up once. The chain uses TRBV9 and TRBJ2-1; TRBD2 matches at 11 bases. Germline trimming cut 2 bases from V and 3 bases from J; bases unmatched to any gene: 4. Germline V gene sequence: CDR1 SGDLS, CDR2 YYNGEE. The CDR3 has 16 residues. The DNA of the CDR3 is TGTGCCAGCAGCGTTTTAGCGGGAGGGTACTACAATGAGCAGTTCTTC. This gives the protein CASSVLAGGYYNEQFF.

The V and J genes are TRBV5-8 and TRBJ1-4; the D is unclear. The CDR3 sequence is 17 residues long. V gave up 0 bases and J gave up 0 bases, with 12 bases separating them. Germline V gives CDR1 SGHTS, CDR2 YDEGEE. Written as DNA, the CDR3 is TGTGCCAGCAGCTTGGTCCTGGGCGGGGCAACTAATGAAAAACTGTTTTTT. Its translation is CASSLVLGGATNEKLFF. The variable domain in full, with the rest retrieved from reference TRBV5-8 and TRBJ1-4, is EAGVTQSPTHLIKTRGQQATLRCSPISGHTSVYWYQQALGLGLQFLLWYDEGEERNRGNFPPRFSGRQFPNYSSELNVNALELEDSALYLCASSLVLGGATNEKLFFGSGTQLSVL.

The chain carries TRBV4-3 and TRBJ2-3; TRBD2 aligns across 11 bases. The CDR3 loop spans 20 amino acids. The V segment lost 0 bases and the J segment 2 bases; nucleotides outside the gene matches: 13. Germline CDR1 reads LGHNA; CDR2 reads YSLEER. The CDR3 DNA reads TGCGCCAGCAGCCAAGATCGTCGCCTAGCGGGAGGACTCGACACAGATACGCAGTATTTT. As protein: CASSQDRRLAGGLDTDTQYF.